This T cell receptor beta chain was recovered during a study of graft-versus-host responses after intestinal transplantation. Comment on this clone: The target antigen is unknown.

This table comes from immunoSEQ multiplex PCR, and its TCRdb copy is limited to in-frame clones, with some not included. The sample yields 85,000 to 100,000 clones, about 93% seen once. Germline V lookup: CDR1 SNHLY, CDR2 FYNNEI. The CDR3 totals 14 residues. Between the trimmed V and J ends, which lost 7 bases and 1 base, there was a span of 11 bases. V and J are TRBV2 and TRBJ1-5; D is possibly TRBD1 (6 bases). This material consisted of unstimulated CD8+ T cells sorted from spleen or lymph node cells, taken before intestinal transplant. This TCR derives from a human donor who received an intestinal transplant. In DNA, the CDR3 is TGTGCCAGCATGCGGGGGCTAAGCAATCAGCCCCAGCATTTT. This translates into CASMRGLSNQPQHF.